This is a list of T cell receptor beta chains from one sample in a study of preoperative IRX-2 immunotherapy in early breast cancer. Sequencing was performed with immunoSEQ multiplex PCR; in TCRdb, only in-frame clones are kept and a portion is missing. The repertoire has around 62,000 clones, roughly 95% of them found once; the top ten carry 1.5% to 2%. This sample was gathered from a patient treated with IRX-2 immunotherapy. The receptors stem from a human donor with breast cancer. Each CDR3 is given with its conserved first and last residue. Fields, in order: J gene, D gene, clone size, V gene, CDR3 DNA, CDR3 protein. The D gene is left open where the match is weak. Size is omitted from some rows. Given values are once, few, many or a class for expanded clones.

TRBJ1-5 - - TRBV7-2 TGTGCCAGCAGCTTAAAGAGGGCCCTCGGATATCAGCCCCAGCATTTT CASSLKRALGYQPQHF
TRBJ2-7 TRBD1 once TRBV2 TGTGCCAGCAGCGGACAGGACTACGAGCAGTACTTC CASSGQDYEQYF
TRBJ2-7 - - TRBV11-2 TGTGCCAGCACCCGTCGGGTTCGGGGGAGCCACGAGCAGTACTTC CASTRRVRGSHEQYF
TRBJ2-3 - - TRBV5-8 TGTGCCAGCACCCTCGGGCCTACTGTCCCAGATACGCAGTATTTT CASTLGPTVPDTQYF
TRBJ2-1 TRBD1 - TRBV7-9 TGTGCCAGCAGTCGGGACAGCTCCTACAATGAGCAGTTCTTC CASSRDSSYNEQFF
TRBJ2-1 TRBD2 - TRBV5-4 TGTGCCAGCAGCTTGCTGACTAGCGGGAACAATGAGCAGTTCTTC CASSLLTSGNNEQFF
TRBJ2-1 TRBD2 - TRBV7-6 TGTGCCAGCAGCGTAACACTACGGGGGACTAGCGGGGGTCACGATGAGCAGTTCTTC CASSVTLRGTSGGHDEQFF
TRBJ1-6 - - TRBV15 TGTGCCACCAGCAGAGATTGGGGGATCGCCCTCCACTTT CATSRDWGIALHF
TRBJ2-7 TRBD2 once TRBV2 TGTGCCAGCAATCGGGGACTAGCGGGATTTACCTACGAGCAGTACTTC CASNRGLAGFTYEQYF
TRBJ2-1 - - TRBV5-6 TGTGCCAGCAGCAACCCAACGTGGGGGGCAGGTGAGCAGTTCTTC CASSNPTWGAGEQFF
TRBJ2-2 TRBD1 - TRBV18 TGTGCCAGCTCACCACCGTCGACAGGGGGGACCGGGGAGCTGTTTTTT CASSPPSTGGTGELFF
TRBJ1-2 - - TRBV7-9 TGTGCCAGCAGCTTATCACAACCTCAGGGAAGCGGTCATGGCTACACCTTC CASSLSQPQGSGHGYTF
TRBJ2-1 TRBD1 few TRBV2 TGTGCCAGCAGGGAGACGGACAGGGACAGTTACAATGAGCAGTTCTTC CASRETDRDSYNEQFF
TRBJ2-1 - once TRBV5-1 TGCGCCAGCAGCTTGTTGACAGAATACAATGAGCAGTTCTTC CASSLLTEYNEQFF
TRBJ2-5 TRBD1 - TRBV7-8 TGTGCCAGCAGCTCAGGGGACAGGGGGGAGACCCAGTACTTC CASSSGDRGETQYF
TRBJ2-5 - - TRBV28 TGTGCCAGCAGTTTAAGGAATGGAGCACCCGGGGAGACCCAGTACTTC CASSLRNGAPGETQYF